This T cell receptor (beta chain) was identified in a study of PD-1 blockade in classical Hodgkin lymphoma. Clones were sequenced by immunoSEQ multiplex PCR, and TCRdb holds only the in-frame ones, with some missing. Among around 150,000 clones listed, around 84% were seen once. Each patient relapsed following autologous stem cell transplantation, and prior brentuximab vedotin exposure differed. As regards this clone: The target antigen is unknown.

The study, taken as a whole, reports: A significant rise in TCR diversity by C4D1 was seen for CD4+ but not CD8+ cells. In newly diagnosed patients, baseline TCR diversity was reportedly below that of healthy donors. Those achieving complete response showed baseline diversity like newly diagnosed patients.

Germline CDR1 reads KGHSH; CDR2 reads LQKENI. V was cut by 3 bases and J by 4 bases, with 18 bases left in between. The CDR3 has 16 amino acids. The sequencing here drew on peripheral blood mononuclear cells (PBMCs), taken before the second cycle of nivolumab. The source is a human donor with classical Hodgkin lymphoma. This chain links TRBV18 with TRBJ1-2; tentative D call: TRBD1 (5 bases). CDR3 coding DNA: TGTGCCAGCTCACCCCAACAGCTGGGGGTCTTCTATGGCTACACCTTC. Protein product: CASSPQQLGVFYGYTF.